This T cell receptor beta chain appears in the sequencing data of a study of beta chain features in type 1 diabetes. Study-wide background: Healthy donors resembled patients in age, gender and cell yields. Sorted cells numbering approximately 110,000,000 were examined across all samples. Study-wide points: The study found moderately but significantly shorter TCRB CDR3s in all four CD4+ subsets of Type 1 diabetes patients. PCR might preferentially amplify shorter templates, equally in patients and controls.

Sorting of CD4+ naive, central memory, regulatory and stem cell-like memory cells was performed via CD45RO/CCR7/CD25/CD127/CD95/CD27. The CDR3 spans 14 residues. V lost 1 base and J lost 2, with 10 bases in between. CDR1 SGHRS and CDR2 YFSETQ come from the germline V gene. In the case of this clone: Its antigen is currently unknown. The same CDR3 arises from other DNA sequences in this sample as well.

Expressed TCRB transcripts were sequenced because the entire RNA isolate underwent reverse transcription. Here immunoSEQ multiplex PCR was the method, and the copy in TCRdb shows in-frame clones only, minus some. The table lists hundreds of thousands of clones, over 10% of them singletons, with approximately 0.022% in the top ten. This chain uses TRBV5-1 with TRBJ2-7, with D tentatively TRBD2 (5 bases). The sequence was collected from a man aged 18 to 29 with type 1 diabetes. Sequenced input: naive CD4+ T cells from blood. The CDR3 DNA reads as TGCGCCAGCAGCTTGTCGGACGGGACCTACGAGCAGTACTTC. It is translated as CASSLSDGTYEQYF.